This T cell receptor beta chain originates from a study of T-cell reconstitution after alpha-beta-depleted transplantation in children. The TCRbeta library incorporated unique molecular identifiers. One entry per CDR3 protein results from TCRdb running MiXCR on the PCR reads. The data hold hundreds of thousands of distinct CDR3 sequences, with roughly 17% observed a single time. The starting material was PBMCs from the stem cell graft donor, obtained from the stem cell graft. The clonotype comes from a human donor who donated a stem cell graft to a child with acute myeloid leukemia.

CDR3 loop: CASTSSLPGTQYF. The CDR3 region has the DNA TGTGCCAGCACCTCGTCCCTACCCGGGACGCAGTATTTT. The rearrangement links TRBV7-9 to TRBJ2-3, with D unresolved. V was cut by 7 bases and J by 9 bases, with 17 bases left in between. This CDR3 has 13 residues. Germline V CDR1 and CDR2: SEHNR, FQNEAQ (reference sequence).